The next 9 T cell receptor beta chains were all read from a single sample in a study of chemoradiotherapy in HPV16-positive cancers. Clones were sequenced by immunoSEQ multiplex PCR, and TCRdb holds only the in-frame ones, with some missing. The table lists 25,000 to 30,000 clones, around 93% of them singletons. The material sequenced was blood, taken from a patient who underwent chemoradiotherapy. These TCRs come from a human donor with HPV-associated anogenital cancer.

The J gene is TRBJ1-5, the V gene TRBV19, with TRBD1 as a possible D gene (5 bases). This CDR3 has 14 residues. Germline V gene data show CDR1 as LNHDA and CDR2 as SQIVND (reference sequence). Trimming removed 3 bases from V and 2 bases from J, with 8 bases in between. Written as DNA, the CDR3 is TGTGCCAGTAGTATGATGGGGGGCAATCAGCCCCAGCATTTT. This translates into CASSMMGGNQPQHF.

The chain carries TRBV13 and TRBJ2-7, with 7 bases aligning to TRBD1. After removal of 4 bases from V and 6 bases from J, the junction contained 9 bases not matched to a gene. CDR1 and CDR2 from the germline V gene are PRHDT and FYEKMQ (reference sequence). This CDR3 contains 14 residues. CDR3 DNA sequence: TGTGCCAGCAGCTCAAGACAGGGTTTTGGCGAGCAGTACTTC. Translated: CASSSRQGFGEQYF.

V gene TRBV7-2 combines with J gene TRBJ2-1, with TRBD1 matching 8 bases. The CDR3 runs 15 residues. Unmatched junction bases numbered 6, after V lost 5 bases and J lost 3 bases. Germline CDR1 is SGHTA and CDR2 is FQGNSA. The CDR3 protein is CASSAGQGIYNEQFF. The CDR3, as DNA: TGTGCCAGCAGCGCCGGACAGGGAATCTACAATGAGCAGTTCTTC.

V is TRBV7-2 and J is TRBJ1-2; TRBD1 might be the D (5 bases). CDR1 is SGHTA and CDR2 is FQGNSA in the germline V gene. The CDR3 has 14 amino acids. The V and J ends lost 5 bases and 4 bases respectively, with 14 bases between them. CDR3 coding DNA: TGTGCCAGCAGCCTAAAGAGTGGGGGCTATGGCTACACCTTC. This sequence encodes CASSLKSGGYGYTF. Supplemented by reference TRBV7-2 and TRBJ1-2, the full variable domain reads GAGVSQSPSNKVTEKGKDVELRCDPISGHTALYWYRQSLGQGLEFLIYFQGNSAPDKSGLPSDRFSAERTGGSVSTLTIQRTQQEDSAVYLCASSLKSGGYGYTFGSGTRLTVV.

The genes are TRBV9 and TRBJ2-2; 7 positions agree with TRBD2. J gave up 5 bases and V 3 bases, and 4 bases lay outside the gene matches. The germline CDR1 and CDR2 sequences are SGDLS and YYNGEE. This CDR3 contains 14 residues. CDR3 amino acids: CASSGGGGTGELFF. The CDR3 DNA reads TGTGCCAGCAGCGGTGGGGGGGGAACCGGGGAGCTGTTTTTT.

This sequence joins TRBV14 and TRBJ2-5, with D tentatively TRBD1 (5 bases). The V and J ends lost 0 bases and 5 bases respectively, with 10 bases between them. The CDR3 loop spans 14 amino acids. Germline V CDR1 and CDR2: SGHDN, FVKESK. CDR3: CASSQDQGWETQYF. The DNA of the CDR3 is TGTGCCAGCAGCCAAGATCAGGGATGGGAGACCCAGTACTTC.

This chain uses TRBV6-6 with TRBJ1-2, with a tentative D call TRBD1 (5 bases). Per germline, CDR1 MNHNY and CDR2 SVGAGI (reference sequence). The length of the CDR3 is 11 residues. The DNA of the CDR3 is TGTGCGACCGGGGCCGCAGATGGCTACACCTTC. Protein: CATGAADGYTF.

The CDR3 coding sequence is TGTGCCAGCAGCTTCGTACTCGGGGAGCTGTTTTTT. Protein: CASSFVLGELFF. The chain combines TRBV27 with TRBJ2-2; D is unclear. The CDR3 consists of 12 residues. The V gene lost 6 bases and the J gene lost 7 bases, with 9 bases spanning the gap. In germline, CDR1 is MNHEY, CDR2 SMNVEV (reference sequence).

CDR3 sequence: CASIGTEGGELFF. The CDR3 DNA sequence: TGCGCCAGCATAGGGACCGAAGGCGGGGAGCTGTTTTTT. V gene TRBV5-1 combines with J gene TRBJ2-2, with D perhaps being TRBD1 or TRBD2 (5 bases each). Germline V gene data show CDR1 as SGHRS and CDR2 as YFSETQ. The CDR3 runs 13 residues. V dropped 6 bases and J dropped 7 bases, with 13 bases sitting between them.